The source of this TCR beta chain is a study of blood T cell repertoires in COVID-19. In the original processing: Scientists estimated how many nucleated cells there were by amplifying reference gene primers. Measured with immunoSEQ multiplex PCR; TCRdb has only the in-frame clones, and not every one. Clone size and V and J calls were adopted from that table, with D and trimming inferred from the DNA. The data contain roughly 230,000 clones, 75% to 85% of them singletons. The V gene end was trimmed by 7 bases and the J gene end by 3 bases; junction bases not matched to a gene: 4. CDR3 length: 13 residues. Per the germline V gene, CDR1 is MDHEN and CDR2 is SYDVKM.

The specimen was peripheral blood. V usage is TRBV28 and J usage is TRBJ1-2; 8 bases fit TRBD1. This clonotype originated in a human donor in a cohort sampled during active COVID-19. CDR3 sequence (DNA): TGTGCCAGCACGCCGGACAGGGACTATGGCTACACCTTC. Translation gives CASTPDRDYGYTF.